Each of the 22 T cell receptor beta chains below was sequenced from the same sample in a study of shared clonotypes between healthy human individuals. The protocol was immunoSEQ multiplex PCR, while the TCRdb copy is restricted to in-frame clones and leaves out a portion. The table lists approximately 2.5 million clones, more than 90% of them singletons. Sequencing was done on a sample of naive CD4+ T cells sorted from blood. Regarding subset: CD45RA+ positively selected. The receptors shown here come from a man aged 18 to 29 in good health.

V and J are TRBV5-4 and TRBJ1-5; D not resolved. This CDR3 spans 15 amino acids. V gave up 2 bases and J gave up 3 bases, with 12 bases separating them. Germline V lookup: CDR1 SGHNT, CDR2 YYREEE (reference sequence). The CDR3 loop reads CASSFGGVANQPQHF. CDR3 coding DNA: TGTGCCAGCAGCTTTGGCGGGGTGGCCAATCAGCCCCAGCATTTT. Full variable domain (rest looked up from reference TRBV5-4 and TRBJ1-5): ETGVTQSPTHLIKTRGQQVTLRCSSQSGHNTVSWYQQALGQGPQFIFQYYREEENGRGNFPPRFSGLQFPNYSSELNVNALELDDSALYLCASSFGGVANQPQHFGDGTRLSIL.

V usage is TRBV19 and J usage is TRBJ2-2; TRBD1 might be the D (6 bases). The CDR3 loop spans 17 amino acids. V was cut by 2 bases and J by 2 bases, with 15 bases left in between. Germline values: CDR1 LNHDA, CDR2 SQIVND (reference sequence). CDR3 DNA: TGTGCCAGTAGTATAATCAGGGGTACGGGAAACACCGGGGAGCTGTTTTTT. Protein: CASSIIRGTGNTGELFF.

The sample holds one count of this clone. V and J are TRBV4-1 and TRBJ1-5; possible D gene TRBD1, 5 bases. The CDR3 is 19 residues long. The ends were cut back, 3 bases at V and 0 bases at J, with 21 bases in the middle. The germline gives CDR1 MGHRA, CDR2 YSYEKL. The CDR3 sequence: CASSHGRDALSYSNQPQHF. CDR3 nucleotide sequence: TGCGCCAGCAGCCACGGCCGGGACGCCCTAAGTTATAGCAATCAGCCCCAGCATTTT.

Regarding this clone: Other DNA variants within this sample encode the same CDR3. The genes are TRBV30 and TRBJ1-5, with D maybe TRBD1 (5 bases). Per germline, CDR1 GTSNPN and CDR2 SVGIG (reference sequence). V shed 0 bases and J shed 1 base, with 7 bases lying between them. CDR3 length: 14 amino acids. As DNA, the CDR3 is TGTGCCTGGAGTGTGGACAACAGCAATCAGCCCCAGCATTTT. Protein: CAWSVDNSNQPQHF. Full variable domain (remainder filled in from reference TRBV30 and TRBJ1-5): SQTIHQWPATLVQPVGSPLSLECTVEGTSNPNLYWYRQAAGRGLQLLFYSVGIGQISSEVPQNLSASRPQDRQFILSSKKLLLSDSGFYLCAWSVDNSNQPQHFGDGTRLSIL.

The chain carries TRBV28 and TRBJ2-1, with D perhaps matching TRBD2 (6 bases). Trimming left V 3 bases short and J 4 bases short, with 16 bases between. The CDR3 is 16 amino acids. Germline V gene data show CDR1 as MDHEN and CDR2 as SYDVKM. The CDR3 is CASSFQSLAQYNEQFF. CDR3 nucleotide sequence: TGTGCCAGCAGTTTCCAAAGCCTAGCGCAATACAATGAGCAGTTCTTC.

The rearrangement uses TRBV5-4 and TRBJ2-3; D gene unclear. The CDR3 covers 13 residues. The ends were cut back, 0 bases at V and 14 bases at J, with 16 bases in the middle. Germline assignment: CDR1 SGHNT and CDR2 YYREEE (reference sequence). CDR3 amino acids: CASSLEQLPAAYF. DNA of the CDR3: TGTGCCAGCAGCTTGGAACAACTACCCGCCGCGTATTTT. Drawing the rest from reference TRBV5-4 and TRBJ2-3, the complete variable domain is ETGVTQSPTHLIKTRGQQVTLRCSSQSGHNTVSWYQQALGQGPQFIFQYYREEENGRGNFPPRFSGLQFPNYSSELNVNALELDDSALYLCASSLEQLPAAYFGPGTRLTVL.

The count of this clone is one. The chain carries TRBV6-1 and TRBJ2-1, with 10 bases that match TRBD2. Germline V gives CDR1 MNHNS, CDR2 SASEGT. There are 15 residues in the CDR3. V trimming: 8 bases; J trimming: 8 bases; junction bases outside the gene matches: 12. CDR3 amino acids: CASPSTSGRADEQFF. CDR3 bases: TGTGCCAGCCCCAGCACCAGCGGGAGGGCGGATGAGCAGTTCTTC.

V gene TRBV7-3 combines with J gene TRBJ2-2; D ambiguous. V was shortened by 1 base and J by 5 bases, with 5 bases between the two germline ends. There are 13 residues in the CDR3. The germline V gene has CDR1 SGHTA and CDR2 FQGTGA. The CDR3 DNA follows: TGTGCCAGCAGCTTAAGGGAAACCGGGGAGCTGTTTTTT. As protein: CASSLRETGELFF.

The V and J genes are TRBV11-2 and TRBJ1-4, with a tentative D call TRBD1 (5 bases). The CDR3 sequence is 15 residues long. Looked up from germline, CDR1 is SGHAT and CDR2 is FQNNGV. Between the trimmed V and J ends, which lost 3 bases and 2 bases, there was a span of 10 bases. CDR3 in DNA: TGTGCCAGCAGCTTCGGGGACGCCACTAATGAAAAACTGTTTTTT. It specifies CASSFGDATNEKLFF.

The CDR3 spells CASRGRRGNTGELFF. The CDR3 coding sequence is TGTGCCAGCAGGGGGAGGAGGGGCAACACCGGGGAGCTGTTTTTT. The chain carries TRBV2 and TRBJ2-2; D might be TRBD2 (6 bases). V dropped 6 bases and J dropped 2 bases, with 13 bases sitting between them. Looked up from germline, CDR1 is SNHLY and CDR2 is FYNNEI. The CDR3 extends over 15 amino acids.

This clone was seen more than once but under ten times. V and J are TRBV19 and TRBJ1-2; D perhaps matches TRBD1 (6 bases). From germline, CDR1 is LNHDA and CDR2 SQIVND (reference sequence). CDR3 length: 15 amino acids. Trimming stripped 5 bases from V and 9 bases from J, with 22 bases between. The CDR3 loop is CASSPGQKGTESYTF. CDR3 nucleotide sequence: TGTGCCAGTAGTCCCGGACAGAAAGGGACGGAAAGCTACACCTTC. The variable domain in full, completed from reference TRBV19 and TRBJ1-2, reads DGGITQSPKYLFRKEGQNVTLSCEQNLNHDAMYWYRQDPGQGLRLIYYSQIVNDFQKGDIAEGYSVSREKKESFPLTVTSAQKNPTAFYLCASSPGQKGTESYTFGSGTRLTVV.

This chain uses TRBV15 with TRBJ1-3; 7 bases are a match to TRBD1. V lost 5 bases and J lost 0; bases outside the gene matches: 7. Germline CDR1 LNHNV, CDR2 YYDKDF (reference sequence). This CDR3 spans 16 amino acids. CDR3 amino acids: CATSRGGGHSGNTIYF. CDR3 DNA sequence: TGTGCCACCAGCCGTGGAGGGGGCCACTCTGGAAACACCATATATTTT.

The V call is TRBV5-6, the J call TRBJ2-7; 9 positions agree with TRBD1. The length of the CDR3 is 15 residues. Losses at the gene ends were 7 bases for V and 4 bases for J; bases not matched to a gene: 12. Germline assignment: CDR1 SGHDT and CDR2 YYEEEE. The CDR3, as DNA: TGTGCCAGCTACTATCTAACAGGGGGCAGTTACGAGCAGTACTTC. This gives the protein CASYYLTGGSYEQYF.

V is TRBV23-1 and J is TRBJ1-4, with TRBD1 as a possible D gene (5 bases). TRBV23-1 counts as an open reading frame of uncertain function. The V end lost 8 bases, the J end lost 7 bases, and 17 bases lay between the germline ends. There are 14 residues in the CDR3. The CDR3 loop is CASCRTNQGEKLFF. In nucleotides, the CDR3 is TGCGCCAGCTGCCGGACAAACCAAGGTGAAAAACTGTTTTTT.

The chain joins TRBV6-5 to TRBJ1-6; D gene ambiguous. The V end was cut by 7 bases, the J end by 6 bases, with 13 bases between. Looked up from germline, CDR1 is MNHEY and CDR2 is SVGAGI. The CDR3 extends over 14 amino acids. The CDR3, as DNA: TGTGCCAGCATAGCCCAAGGGTCTAATTCACCCCTCCACTTT. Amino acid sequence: CASIAQGSNSPLHF.

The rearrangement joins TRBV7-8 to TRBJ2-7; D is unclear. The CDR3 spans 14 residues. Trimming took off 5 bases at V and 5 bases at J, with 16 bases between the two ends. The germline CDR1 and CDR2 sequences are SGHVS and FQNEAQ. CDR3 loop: CASSTTVLVHEQYF. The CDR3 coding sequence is TGTGCCAGCAGCACCACGGTTCTGGTCCACGAGCAGTACTTC. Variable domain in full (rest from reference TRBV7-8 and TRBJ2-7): GAGVSQSPRYKVAKRGQDVALRCDPISGHVSLFWYQQALGQGPEFLTYFQNEAQLDKSGLPSDRFFAERPEGSVSTLKIQRTQQEDSAVYLCASSTTVLVHEQYFGPGTRLTVT.

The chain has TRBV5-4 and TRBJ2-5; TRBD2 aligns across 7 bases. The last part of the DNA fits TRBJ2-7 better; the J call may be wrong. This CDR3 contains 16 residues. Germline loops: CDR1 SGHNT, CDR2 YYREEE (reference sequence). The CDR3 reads CASSSSARGSSHEQYF. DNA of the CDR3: TGTGCCAGCAGCTCATCTGCTCGCGGGAGTTCCCACGAGCAGTACTTC.

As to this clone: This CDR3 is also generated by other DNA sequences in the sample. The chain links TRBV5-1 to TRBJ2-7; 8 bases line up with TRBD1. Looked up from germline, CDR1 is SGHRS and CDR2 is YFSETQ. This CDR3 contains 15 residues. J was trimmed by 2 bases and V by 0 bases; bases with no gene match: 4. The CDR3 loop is CASSLGRTGTYEQYF. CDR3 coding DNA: TGCGCCAGCAGCTTGGGTAGGACAGGGACCTACGAGCAGTACTTC.

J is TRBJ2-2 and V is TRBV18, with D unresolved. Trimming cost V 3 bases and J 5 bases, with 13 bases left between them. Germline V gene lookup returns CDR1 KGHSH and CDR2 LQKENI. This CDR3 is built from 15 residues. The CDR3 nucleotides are TGTGCCAGCTCACCTTCCCTTTTAACAACCGGGGAGCTGTTTTTT. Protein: CASSPSLLTTGELFF. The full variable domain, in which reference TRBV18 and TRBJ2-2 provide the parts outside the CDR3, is NAGVMQNPRHLVRRRGQEARLRCSPMKGHSHVYWYRQLPEEGLKFMVYLQKENIIDESGMPKERFSAEFPKEGPSILRIQQVVRGDSAAYFCASSPSLLTTGELFFGEGSRLTVL.

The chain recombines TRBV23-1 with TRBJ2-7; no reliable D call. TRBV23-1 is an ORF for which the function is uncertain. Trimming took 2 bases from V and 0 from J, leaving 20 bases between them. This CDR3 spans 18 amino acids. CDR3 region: CASSQAMMSCTSSYEQYF. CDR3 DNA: TGCGCCAGCAGTCAAGCGATGATGAGCTGTACCAGCTCCTACGAGCAGTACTTC.

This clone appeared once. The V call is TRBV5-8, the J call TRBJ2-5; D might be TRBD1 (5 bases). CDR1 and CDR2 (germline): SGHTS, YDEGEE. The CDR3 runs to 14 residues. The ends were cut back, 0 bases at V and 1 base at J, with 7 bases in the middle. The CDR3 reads CASSLGQSQETQYF. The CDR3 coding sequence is TGTGCCAGCAGCTTGGGACAGAGCCAAGAGACCCAGTACTTC.

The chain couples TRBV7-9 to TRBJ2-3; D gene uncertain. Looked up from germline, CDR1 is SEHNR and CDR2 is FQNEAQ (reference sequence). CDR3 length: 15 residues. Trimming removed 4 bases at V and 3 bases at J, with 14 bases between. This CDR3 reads CASSSRNFETDTQYF. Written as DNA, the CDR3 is TGTGCCAGCAGCTCCCGCAACTTCGAGACAGATACGCAGTATTTT.